This T cell receptor beta chain was found in a study of T cell responses to AZD1222 COVID-19 vaccine. CDR3 length: 14 residues. The germline gives CDR1 SGHAT, CDR2 FQNNGV. V shed 7 bases, J shed 4 bases, and the junction held 7 bases outside the gene matches. Study observations and caveats: There were vaccine-associated CD4 TCRs across spike, dominant at 160-218 and 743-854. Spike-specific TCR breadth and depth went up after people got two AZD1222 doses.

In the case of this clone: Its antigen is not known.

Both about-4-week and about-12-week second-dose recipients were combined. Some clones are missing from TCRdb's copy, which holds only in-frame ones; the method was immunoSEQ multiplex PCR. This sample has 100,000 to 140,000 clones, with about 90% found just once. The sequence was collected from an adult who received the AZD1222 COVID-19 vaccine. The chain employs TRBV11-2 and TRBJ1-1, with 9 bases identical to TRBD1. Here the sequenced sample was peripheral blood, taken 28 days after the second AZD1222 dose. DNA of the CDR3: TGTGCCAGCACATCCGGGACAGGGATCACTGAAGCTTTCTTT. Translated: CASTSGTGITEAFF.